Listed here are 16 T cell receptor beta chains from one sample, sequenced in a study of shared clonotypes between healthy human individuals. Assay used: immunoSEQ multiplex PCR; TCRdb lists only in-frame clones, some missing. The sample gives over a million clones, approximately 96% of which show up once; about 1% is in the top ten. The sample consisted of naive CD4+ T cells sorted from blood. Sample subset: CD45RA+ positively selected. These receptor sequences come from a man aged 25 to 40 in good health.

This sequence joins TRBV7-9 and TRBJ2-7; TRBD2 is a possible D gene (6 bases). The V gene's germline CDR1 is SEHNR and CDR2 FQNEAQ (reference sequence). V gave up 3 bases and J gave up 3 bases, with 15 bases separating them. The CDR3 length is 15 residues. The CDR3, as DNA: TGTGCCAGCAGCTTTGACGGGAGAATAGGCTACGAGCAGTACTTC. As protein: CASSFDGRIGYEQYF.

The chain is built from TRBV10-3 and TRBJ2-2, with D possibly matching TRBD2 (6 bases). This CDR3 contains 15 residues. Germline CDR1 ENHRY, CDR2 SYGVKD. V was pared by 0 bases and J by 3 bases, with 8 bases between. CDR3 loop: CAISESGGYTGELFF. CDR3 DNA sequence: TGTGCCATCAGTGAGTCGGGGGGATACACCGGGGAGCTGTTTTTT.

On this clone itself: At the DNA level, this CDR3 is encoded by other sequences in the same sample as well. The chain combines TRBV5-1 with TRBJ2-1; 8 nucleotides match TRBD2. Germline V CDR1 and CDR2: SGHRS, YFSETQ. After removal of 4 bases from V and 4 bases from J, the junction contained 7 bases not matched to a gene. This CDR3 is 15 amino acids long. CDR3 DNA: TGCGCCAGCAGCACCGGACTAGCTGGATACAATGAGCAGTTCTTC. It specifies CASSTGLAGYNEQFF.

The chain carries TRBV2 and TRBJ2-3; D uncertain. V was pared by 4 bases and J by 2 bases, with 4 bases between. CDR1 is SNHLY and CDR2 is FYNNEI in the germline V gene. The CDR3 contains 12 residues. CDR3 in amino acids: CASSVDTDTQYF. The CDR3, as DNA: TGTGCCAGCAGTGTGGACACAGATACGCAGTATTTT.

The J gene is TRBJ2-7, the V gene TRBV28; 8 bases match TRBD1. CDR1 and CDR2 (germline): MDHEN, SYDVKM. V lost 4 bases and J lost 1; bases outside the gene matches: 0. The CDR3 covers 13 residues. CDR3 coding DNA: TGTGCCAGCAGTTGGGACAGGTCCTACGAGCAGTACTTC. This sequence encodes CASSWDRSYEQYF.

This CDR3 reads CASSLGRTSGYEQYF. CDR3 coding DNA: TGTGCCAGCAGTTTAGGACGGACTAGCGGCTACGAGCAGTACTTC. The rearrangement links TRBV28 to TRBJ2-7; 10 bases are a match to TRBD2. V gave up 2 bases and J gave up 3 bases; unmatched junction bases: 4. Germline V gene sequence: CDR1 MDHEN, CDR2 SYDVKM. The CDR3 runs 15 residues.

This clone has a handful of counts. Here the CDR3 DNA reads TGCGCCAGCGGACATTGGGACAGGACTGAAGCTTTCTTT. Its protein is CASGHWDRTEAFF. The chain couples TRBV5-1 to TRBJ1-1; TRBD1 aligns across 8 bases. Per the germline V gene, CDR1 is SGHRS and CDR2 is YFSETQ. V gave up 7 bases and J gave up 5 bases; unmatched junction bases: 7. The CDR3 length is 13 residues. The full variable domain, rest sourced from reference TRBV5-1 and TRBJ1-1, is KAGVTQTPRYLIKTRGQQVTLSCSPISGHRSVSWYQQTPGQGLQFLFEYFSETQRNKGNFPGRFSGRQFSNSRSEMNVSTLELGDSALYLCASGHWDRTEAFFGQGTRLTVV.

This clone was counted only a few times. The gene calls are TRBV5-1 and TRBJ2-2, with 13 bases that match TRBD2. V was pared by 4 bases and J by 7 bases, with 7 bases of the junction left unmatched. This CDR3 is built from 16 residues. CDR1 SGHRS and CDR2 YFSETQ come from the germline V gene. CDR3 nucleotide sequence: TGCGCCAGCAGCATCGGACTAGCGGGAGTAGGCGGGGAGCTGTTTTTT. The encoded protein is CASSIGLAGVGGELFF.

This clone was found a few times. CDR3 coding DNA: TGTGCCAGCAGTTTAATGAACTACGAGCAGTACTTC. Its translation is CASSLMNYEQYF. This chain connects TRBV28 to TRBJ2-7, with unresolved D. Per germline, CDR1 MDHEN and CDR2 SYDVKM. Trimming shortened V by 2 bases and J by 3 bases, and 5 bases separated the two germline ends. The CDR3 runs 12 residues.

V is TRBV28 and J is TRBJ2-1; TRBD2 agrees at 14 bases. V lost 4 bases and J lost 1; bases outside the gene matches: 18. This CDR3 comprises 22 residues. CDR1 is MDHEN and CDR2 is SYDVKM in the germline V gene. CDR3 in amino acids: CASSSLTGLAGVKGWSYNEQFF. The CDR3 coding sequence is TGTGCCAGCAGTTCACTAACGGGACTAGCGGGAGTAAAGGGGTGGTCCTACAATGAGCAGTTCTTC.

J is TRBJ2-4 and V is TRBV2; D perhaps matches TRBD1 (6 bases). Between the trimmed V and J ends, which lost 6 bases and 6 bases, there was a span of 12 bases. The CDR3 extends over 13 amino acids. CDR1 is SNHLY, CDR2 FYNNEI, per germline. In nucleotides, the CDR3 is TGTGCCAGCAGGGGGGCGCGGACAAACATTCAGTACTTC. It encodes CASRGARTNIQYF.

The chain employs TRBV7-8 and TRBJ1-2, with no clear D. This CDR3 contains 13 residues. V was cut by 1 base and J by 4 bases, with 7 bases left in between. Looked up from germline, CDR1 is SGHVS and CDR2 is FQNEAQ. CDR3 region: CASSLDRSYGYTF. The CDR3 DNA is TGTGCCAGCAGCTTAGACAGATCCTATGGCTACACCTTC.

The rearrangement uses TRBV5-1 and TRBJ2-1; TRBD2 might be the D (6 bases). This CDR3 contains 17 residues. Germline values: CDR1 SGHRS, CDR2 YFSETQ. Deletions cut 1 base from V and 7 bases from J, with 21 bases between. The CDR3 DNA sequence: TGCGCCAGCAGCTTGACAGTTCAGACTAGTCGAGGGAATGAGCAGTTCTTC. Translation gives CASSLTVQTSRGNEQFF.

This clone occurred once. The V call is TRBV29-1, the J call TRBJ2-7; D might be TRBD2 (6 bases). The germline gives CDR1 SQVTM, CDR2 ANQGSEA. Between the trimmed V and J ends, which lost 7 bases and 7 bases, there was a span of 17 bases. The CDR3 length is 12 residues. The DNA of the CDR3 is TGCAGCGCCGAGACTAGACTGGGAGAGCAGTACTTC. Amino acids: CSAETRLGEQYF.

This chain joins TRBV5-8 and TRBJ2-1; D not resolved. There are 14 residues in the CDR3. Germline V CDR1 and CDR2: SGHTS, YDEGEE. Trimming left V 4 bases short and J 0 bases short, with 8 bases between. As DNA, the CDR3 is TGTGCCAGCAGCCTGGGCAGCTCCTACAATGAGCAGTTCTTC. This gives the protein CASSLGSSYNEQFF. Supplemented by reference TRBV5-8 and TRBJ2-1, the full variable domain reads EAGVTQSPTHLIKTRGQQATLRCSPISGHTSVYWYQQALGLGLQFLLWYDEGEERNRGNFPPRFSGRQFPNYSSELNVNALELEDSALYLCASSLGSSYNEQFFGPGTRLTVL.

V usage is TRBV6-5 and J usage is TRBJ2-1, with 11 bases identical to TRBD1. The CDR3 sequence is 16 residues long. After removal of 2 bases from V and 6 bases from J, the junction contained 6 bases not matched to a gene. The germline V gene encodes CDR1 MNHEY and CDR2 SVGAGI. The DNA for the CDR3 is TGTGCCAGCAGTTACGTTGGACAGGGGGCAAGCAATGAGCAGTTCTTC. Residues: CASSYVGQGASNEQFF.